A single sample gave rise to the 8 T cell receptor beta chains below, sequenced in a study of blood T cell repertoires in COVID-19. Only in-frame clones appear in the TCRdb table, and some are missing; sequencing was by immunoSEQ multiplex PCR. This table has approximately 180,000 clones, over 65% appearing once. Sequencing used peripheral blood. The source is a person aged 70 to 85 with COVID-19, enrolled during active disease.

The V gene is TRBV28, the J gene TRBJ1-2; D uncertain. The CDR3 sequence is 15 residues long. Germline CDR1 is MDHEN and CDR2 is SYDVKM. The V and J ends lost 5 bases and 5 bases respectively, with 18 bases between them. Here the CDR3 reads CASSPFRRANYGYTF. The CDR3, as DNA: TGTGCCAGCAGTCCATTCCGGAGGGCGAATTATGGCTACACCTTC.

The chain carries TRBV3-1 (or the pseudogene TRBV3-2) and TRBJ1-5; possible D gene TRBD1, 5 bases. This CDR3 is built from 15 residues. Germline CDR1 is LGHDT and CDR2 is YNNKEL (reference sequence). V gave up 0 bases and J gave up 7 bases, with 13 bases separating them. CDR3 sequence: CASSQDFTRGQPQHF. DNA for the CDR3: TGTGCCAGCAGCCAAGATTTTACCCGGGGGCAGCCCCAGCATTTT.

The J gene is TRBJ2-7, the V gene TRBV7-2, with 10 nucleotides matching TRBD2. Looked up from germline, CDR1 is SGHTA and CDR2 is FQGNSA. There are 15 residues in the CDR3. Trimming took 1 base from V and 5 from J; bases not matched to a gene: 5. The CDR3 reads CASSLEAGGRHEQYF. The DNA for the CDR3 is TGTGCCAGCAGCTTAGAAGCGGGGGGGCGTCACGAGCAGTACTTC.

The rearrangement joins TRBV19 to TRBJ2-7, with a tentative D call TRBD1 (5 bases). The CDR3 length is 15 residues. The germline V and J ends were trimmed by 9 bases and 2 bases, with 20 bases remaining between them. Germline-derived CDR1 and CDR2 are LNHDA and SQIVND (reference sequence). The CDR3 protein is CASVAGQGNTYEQYF. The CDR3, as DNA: TGTGCCAGCGTGGCCGGGCAGGGAAACACCTACGAGCAGTACTTC.

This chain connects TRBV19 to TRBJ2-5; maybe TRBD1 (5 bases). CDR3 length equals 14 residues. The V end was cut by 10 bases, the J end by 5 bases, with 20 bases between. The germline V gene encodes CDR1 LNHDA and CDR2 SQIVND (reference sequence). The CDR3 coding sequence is TGTGCCACCCGGACATCTCTCTTGGGGGAGACCCAGTACTTC. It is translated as CATRTSLLGETQYF.

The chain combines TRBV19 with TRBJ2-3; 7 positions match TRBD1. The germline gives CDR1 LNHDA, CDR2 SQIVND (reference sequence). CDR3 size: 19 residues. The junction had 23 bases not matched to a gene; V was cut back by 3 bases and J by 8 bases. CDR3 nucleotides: TGTGCCAGTAGTATTCGAACAGGGCGCCTCGGGACAGTGAGGGGTACGCAGTATTTT. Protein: CASSIRTGRLGTVRGTQYF. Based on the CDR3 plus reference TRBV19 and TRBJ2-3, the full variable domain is DGGITQSPKYLFRKEGQNVTLSCEQNLNHDAMYWYRQDPGQGLRLIYYSQIVNDFQKGDIAEGYSVSREKKESFPLTVTSAQKNPTAFYLCASSIRTGRLGTVRGTQYFGPGTRLTVL.

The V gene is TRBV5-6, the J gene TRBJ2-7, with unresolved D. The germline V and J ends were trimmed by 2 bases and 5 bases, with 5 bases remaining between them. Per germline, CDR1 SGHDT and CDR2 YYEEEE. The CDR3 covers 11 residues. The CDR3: CASSFRDEQYF. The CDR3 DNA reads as TGTGCCAGCAGCTTTCGGGACGAGCAGTACTTC.

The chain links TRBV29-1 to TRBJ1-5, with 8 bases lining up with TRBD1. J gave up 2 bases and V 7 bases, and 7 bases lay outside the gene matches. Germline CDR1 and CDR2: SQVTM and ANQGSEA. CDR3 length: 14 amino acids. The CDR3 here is CSAWSGQGNQPQHF. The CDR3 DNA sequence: TGCAGCGCATGGTCGGGACAGGGCAATCAGCCCCAGCATTTT.